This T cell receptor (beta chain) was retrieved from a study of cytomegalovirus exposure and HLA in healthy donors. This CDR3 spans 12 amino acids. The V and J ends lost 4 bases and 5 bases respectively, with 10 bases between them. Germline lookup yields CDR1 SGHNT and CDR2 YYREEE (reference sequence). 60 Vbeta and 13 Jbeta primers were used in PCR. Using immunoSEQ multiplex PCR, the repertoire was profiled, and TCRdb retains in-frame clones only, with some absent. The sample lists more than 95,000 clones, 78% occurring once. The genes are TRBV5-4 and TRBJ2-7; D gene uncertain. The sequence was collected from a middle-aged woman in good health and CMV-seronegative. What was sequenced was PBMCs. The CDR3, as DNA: TGTGCCAGCAGCCAGTACAGAAACGAGCAGTACTTC. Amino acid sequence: CASSQYRNEQYF.